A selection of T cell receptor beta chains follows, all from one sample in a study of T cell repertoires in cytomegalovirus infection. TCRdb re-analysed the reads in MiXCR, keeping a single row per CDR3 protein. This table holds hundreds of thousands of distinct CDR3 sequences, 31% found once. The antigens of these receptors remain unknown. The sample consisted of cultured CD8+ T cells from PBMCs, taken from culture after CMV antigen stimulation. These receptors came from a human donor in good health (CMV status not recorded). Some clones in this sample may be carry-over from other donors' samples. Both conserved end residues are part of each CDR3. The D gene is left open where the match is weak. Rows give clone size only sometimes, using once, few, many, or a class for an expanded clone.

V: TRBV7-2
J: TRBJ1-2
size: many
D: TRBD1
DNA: TGTGCCAGCAGCGACAGGGCCAACTATGGCTACACCTTC
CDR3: CASSDRANYGYTF

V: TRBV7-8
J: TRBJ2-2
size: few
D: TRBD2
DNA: TGTGCCAGCAGCTTAAGGGCGGGGGGAACGACCACCGGGGAGCTGTTTTTT
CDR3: CASSLRAGGTTTGELFF

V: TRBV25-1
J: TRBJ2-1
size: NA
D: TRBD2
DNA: TGTGCCAGCAACGGACTAGCGGGGGGTAGATACAATGAGCAGTTCTTC
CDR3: CASNGLAGGRYNEQFF

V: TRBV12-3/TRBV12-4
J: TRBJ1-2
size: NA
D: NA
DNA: TGTGCCAGCAGTTTGTTGGGGCTAAACGGCTACACCTTC
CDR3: CASSLLGLNGYTF

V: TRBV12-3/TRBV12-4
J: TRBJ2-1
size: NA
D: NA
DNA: TGTGTCAGCAGTGAGCAGTCCTACAATGAGCAGTTCTTC
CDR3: CVSSEQSYNEQFF

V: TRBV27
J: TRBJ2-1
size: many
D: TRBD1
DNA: TGTGCCAGCAGCTTCGCTTCGGGACAGGGAAACTACAATGAGCAGTTCTTC
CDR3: CASSFASGQGNYNEQFF

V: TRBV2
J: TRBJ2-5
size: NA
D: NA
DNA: TGTGCCAGCAGTGAAGTCTGGGACTTAAAGACCCAGTACTTC
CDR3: CASSEVWDLKTQYF

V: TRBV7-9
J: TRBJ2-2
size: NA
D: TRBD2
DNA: TGTGCCAGCAGCGCCCCGGGACTAGCGGGGCCAGCGGCCACCGGGGAGCTGTTTTTT
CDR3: CASSAPGLAGPAATGELFF

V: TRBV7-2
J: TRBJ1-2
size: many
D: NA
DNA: TGTGCCAGCAGATCCATACAAAGGGATGGCTACACCTTC
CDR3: CASRSIQRDGYTF

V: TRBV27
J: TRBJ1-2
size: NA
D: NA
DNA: TGTGCCAGCAGTCCCCTCGGGAGGTCGTCCGGCTACACCTTC
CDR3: CASSPLGRSSGYTF

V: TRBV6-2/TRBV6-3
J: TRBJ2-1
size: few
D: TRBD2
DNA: TGTGCCAGCAGTTACCACCGGACTAGCGGGGGGGCCGATGAGCAGTTCTTC
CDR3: CASSYHRTSGGADEQFF

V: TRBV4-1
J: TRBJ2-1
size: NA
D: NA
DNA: TGCGCCAGCAGCTTAAGGGACGACAATGAGCAGTTCTTC
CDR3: CASSLRDDNEQFF

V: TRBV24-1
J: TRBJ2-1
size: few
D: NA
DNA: TGTGCCACCCCACTTTGTGGTTCCTACAATGAGCAGTTCTTC
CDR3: CATPLCGSYNEQFF

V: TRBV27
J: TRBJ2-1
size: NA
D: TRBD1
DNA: TGTGCCAGCAGTTTAGGCGTGGGACAGAATTACAATGAGCAGTTCTTC
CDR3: CASSLGVGQNYNEQFF

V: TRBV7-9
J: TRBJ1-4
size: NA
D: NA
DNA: TGTGCCAGCAGCATGTACAGTGCAACTAATGAAAAACTGTTTTTT
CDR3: CASSMYSATNEKLFF

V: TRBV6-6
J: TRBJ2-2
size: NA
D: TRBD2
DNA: TGTGCCAGCAGTTTAGCGGGGTGGATTGAGGAGCTGTTTTTT
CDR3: CASSLAGWIEELFF

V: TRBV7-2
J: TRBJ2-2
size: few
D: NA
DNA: TGTGCCAGCAGCTTAGAGCGGAGTTCTAACACCGGGGAGCTGTTTTTT
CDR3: CASSLERSSNTGELFF

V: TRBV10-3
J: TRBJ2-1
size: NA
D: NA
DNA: TGTGCCATCAGTGAGTCTCAGAAGGCCTACAATGAGCAGTTCTTC
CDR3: CAISESQKAYNEQFF

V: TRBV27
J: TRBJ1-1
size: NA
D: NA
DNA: TGTGCCAGCAGTTTATTTGGGGGCAGGCAGACCATGAACACTGAAGCTTTCTTT
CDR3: CASSLFGGRQTMNTEAFF

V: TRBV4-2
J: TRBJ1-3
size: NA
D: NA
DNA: TGTGCCAACAGCCAAGATCTCGACGACACCATATATTTT
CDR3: CANSQDLDDTIYF

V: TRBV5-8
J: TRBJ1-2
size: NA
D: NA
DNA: TGTGCCAGCAGCTTGGTTGCATTCAACTATGGCTACACCTTC
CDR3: CASSLVAFNYGYTF

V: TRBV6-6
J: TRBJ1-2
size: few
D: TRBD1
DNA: TGTGCCAGCAGTTACCGACGGGACAGCTTCTATGGCTACACCTTC
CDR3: CASSYRRDSFYGYTF

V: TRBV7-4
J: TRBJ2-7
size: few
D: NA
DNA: TGTGCCAGCAGCCACGATGGCGCAGGGACCTACGAGCAGTACTTC
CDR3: CASSHDGAGTYEQYF

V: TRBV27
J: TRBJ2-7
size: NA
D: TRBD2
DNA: TGTGCCAACGGAGGACTAGGCCTCGCCGAGCAGTACTTC
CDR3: CANGGLGLAEQYF

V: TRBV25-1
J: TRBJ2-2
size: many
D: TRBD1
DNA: TGTGCCAGCAGTGCAAGGGGGGGGGGACAGGGCATTGCCGGGGAGCTGTTTTTT
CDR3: CASSARGGGQGIAGELFF

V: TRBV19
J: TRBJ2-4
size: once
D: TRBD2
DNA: TGTGCCAGTATGGGGGGGAACATTCAGTACTTC
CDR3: CASMGGNIQYF

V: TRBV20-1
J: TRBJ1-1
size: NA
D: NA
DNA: TGCAGTGCTAGTGACGGTAACACTGAAGCTTTCTTT
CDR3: CSASDGNTEAFF